This entry lists 20 T cell receptor beta chains sequenced from one sample in a study of shared clonotypes between healthy human individuals. Only in-frame clones appear in the TCRdb table, and some are missing; sequencing was by immunoSEQ multiplex PCR. The data contain 2 million to 2.5 million clones, nearly 97% of them singletons. Sample: naive CD4+ T cells sorted from blood. As for subset: CD45RA+ positively selected. The receptors were gathered from a man aged 18 to 29 in good health.

The rearrangement joins TRBV5-6 to TRBJ2-1, with 7 bases lining up with TRBD1. The CDR3 has 15 amino acids. V dropped 4 bases and J dropped 4; count of bases not matched to a gene: 8. The germline CDR1 and CDR2 sequences are SGHDT and YYEEEE. In DNA, the CDR3 is TGTGCCAGCAGCCCGGATCGACAGGGATACAATGAGCAGTTCTTC. Encoded protein: CASSPDRQGYNEQFF.

Turning to this clone: Compared with germline, one end of the junction differs, possibly owing to a read error. V usage is TRBV5-4 and J usage is TRBJ1-2; perhaps TRBD1 as D (5 bases). Germline V gene lookup returns CDR1 SGHNT and CDR2 YYREEE (reference sequence). This CDR3 is 16 amino acids long. CDR3 in DNA: TGTGCCAGCAGCTTGGGAATTGGACGGGACCGGACCGTTTATGCTTTC. This codes for CASSLGIGRDRTVYAF. The full variable domain, completed using reference TRBV5-4 and TRBJ1-2, is ETGVTQSPTHLIKTRGQQVTLRCSSQSGHNTVSWYQQALGQGPQFIFQYYREEENGRGNFPPRFSGLQFPNYSSELNVNALELDDSALYLCASSLGIGRDRTVYAFGSGTRLTVV.

The chain is built from TRBV6-6 and TRBJ1-1; D ambiguous. Germline V gene data show CDR1 as MNHNY and CDR2 as SVGAGI (reference sequence). Trimming stripped 5 bases from V and 5 bases from J, with 12 bases between. The CDR3 has 13 amino acids. The CDR3 nucleotides read TGTGCCAGCAGTGACACGAGGCGGACTGAAGCTTTCTTT. Its protein product is CASSDTRRTEAFF.

The chain couples TRBV9 to TRBJ1-1; TRBD1 aligns across 12 bases. Germline V gene lookup returns CDR1 SGDLS and CDR2 YYNGEE. The CDR3 covers 15 residues. V was clipped by 3 bases and J by 4 bases; unmatched bases: 4. The chain's CDR3 is CASSGGQGAFTEAFF. The CDR3 region has the DNA TGTGCCAGCAGCGGGGGACAGGGGGCCTTCACTGAAGCTTTCTTT. The variable domain in full, completed from reference TRBV9 and TRBJ1-1, reads DSGVTQTPKHLITATGQRVTLRCSPRSGDLSVYWYQQSLDQGLQFLIQYYNGEERAKGNILERFSAQQFPDLHSELNLSSLELGDSALYFCASSGGQGAFTEAFFGQGTRLTVV.

The chain has TRBV9 and TRBJ2-7, with 9 positions matching TRBD1. CDR3 length equals 14 residues. Per the germline V gene, CDR1 is SGDLS and CDR2 is YYNGEE. The ends lost 3 bases at V and 6 bases at J; junction bases unmatched: 7. The CDR3 loop is CASSGGDREVEQYF. The DNA for the CDR3 is TGTGCCAGCAGCGGTGGGGACAGGGAAGTCGAGCAGTACTTC.

This chain connects TRBV6-1 to TRBJ2-1; 7 bases match TRBD1. The V gene's germline CDR1 is MNHNS and CDR2 SASEGT. CDR3 size: 14 residues. Trimming at V came to 5 bases and at J to 6 bases, leaving 7 bases not matched to a gene. The DNA for the CDR3 is TGTGCCAGCAGTTCCCGACAGGGACCCAATGAGCAGTTCTTC. Translated, it gives CASSSRQGPNEQFF.

This clone was observed once. The genes are TRBV6-5 and TRBJ2-7; no firm D call. V was shortened by 6 bases and J by 2 bases, with 14 bases between the two germline ends. Germline V lookup: CDR1 MNHEY, CDR2 SVGAGI. The CDR3 spans 14 residues. CDR3 amino acids: CASSPTGRAYEQYF. For the CDR3, the DNA is TGTGCCAGCAGCCCCACCGGACGGGCCTACGAGCAGTACTTC.

This chain links TRBV29-1 with TRBJ2-3, with TRBD2 matching over 13 bases. CDR3 length equals 15 residues. Germline V gene lookup returns CDR1 SQVTM and CDR2 ANQGSEA. V dropped 6 bases and J dropped 8; count of bases not matched to a gene: 11. The CDR3: CSVTSGGPGAGTQYF. CDR3 bases: TGCAGCGTGACTAGCGGGGGGCCCGGGGCCGGTACGCAGTATTTT.

The sample holds a few counts of this clone. V gene TRBV7-9 combines with J gene TRBJ2-7, with a tentative D call TRBD2 (6 bases). This CDR3 has 15 amino acids. Between the trimmed V and J ends, which lost 4 bases and 6 bases, there was a span of 19 bases. Germline CDR1 and CDR2: SEHNR and FQNEAQ (reference sequence). CDR3 in amino acids: CASSSGGTGNVEQYF. CDR3 in DNA: TGTGCCAGCAGCTCCGGAGGGACTGGAAATGTCGAGCAGTACTTC.

The chain combines TRBV6-6 with TRBJ1-3, with 11 nucleotides matching TRBD1. The CDR3 runs 16 residues. Germline V gives CDR1 MNHNY, CDR2 SVGAGI (reference sequence). V was clipped by 5 bases and J by 4 bases; unmatched bases: 7. The CDR3 nucleotides are TGTGCCAGCAGTCTCGGACAGGGGGCTACGGGAAACACCATATATTTT. Translating gives CASSLGQGATGNTIYF.

This clone was detected only once. The chain joins TRBV4-2 to TRBJ2-4, with 16 bases matching TRBD2. The CDR3 extends over 18 amino acids. J gave up 4 bases and V 3 bases, and 6 bases lay outside the gene matches. Germline values: CDR1 LGHNA, CDR2 YNFKEQ. CDR3 DNA: TGTGCCAGCAGCCATCCGGGACTAGCGGGGGGGCCGAAAAACATTCAGTACTTC. It specifies CASSHPGLAGGPKNIQYF.

This chain uses TRBV2 with TRBJ1-2, with D perhaps matching TRBD1 (6 bases). Deletions cut 5 bases from V and 11 bases from J, with 27 bases between. CDR3 length: 16 residues. Germline assignment: CDR1 SNHLY and CDR2 FYNNEI. The CDR3 DNA sequence: TGTGCCAGCAGTCACCCAACCGGTTTCGGGGACATCCCATACACCTTC. Encoded protein: CASSHPTGFGDIPYTF.

This clone was observed a single time. The chain uses TRBV10-1 and TRBJ2-5; D not certain. CDR3 length: 15 amino acids. The germline V gene has CDR1 WNHNN and CDR2 SYGVQD (reference sequence). V was pared by 0 bases and J by 3 bases, with 11 bases between. CDR3 nucleotides: TGCGCCAGCAGTGAGTCGACGGTGGGGAAAGAGACCCAGTACTTC. Protein product: CASSESTVGKETQYF.

V gene TRBV5-1 combines with J gene TRBJ2-7; tentatively, D is TRBD2 (5 bases). The V end was cut by 3 bases, the J end by 3 bases, with 10 bases between. The germline gives CDR1 SGHRS, CDR2 YFSETQ. This CDR3 is 13 amino acids long. This chain's CDR3 is CASSSSGYYEQYF. The CDR3, as DNA: TGCGCCAGCAGCTCCAGCGGCTACTACGAGCAGTACTTC. The variable domain in full, with the rest retrieved from reference TRBV5-1 and TRBJ2-7, is KAGVTQTPRYLIKTRGQQVTLSCSPISGHRSVSWYQQTPGQGLQFLFEYFSETQRNKGNFPGRFSGRQFSNSRSEMNVSTLELGDSALYLCASSSSGYYEQYFGPGTRLTVT.

The table lists this clone with a count of one. The chain is built from TRBV7-9 and TRBJ1-1; D unresolved. The CDR3 loop spans 13 amino acids. The V end lost 8 bases, the J end lost 1 base, and 11 bases lay between the germline ends. Germline V CDR1 and CDR2: SEHNR, FQNEAQ (reference sequence). The CDR3 reads CASESRENTEAFF. CDR3 in DNA: TGTGCCAGCGAGTCCCGGGAGAACACTGAAGCTTTCTTT.

This sequence joins TRBV30 and TRBJ2-5; 7 positions match TRBD1. Germline loops: CDR1 GTSNPN, CDR2 SVGIG (reference sequence). The CDR3 covers 12 residues. Losses at the gene ends were 5 bases for V and 2 bases for J; bases not matched to a gene: 2. CDR3 in amino acids: CAWETGQETQYF. In DNA form, the CDR3 reads TGTGCCTGGGAGACAGGGCAAGAGACCCAGTACTTC.

This clone appeared once. The V gene is TRBV29-1, the J gene TRBJ2-5; D remains unclear. The CDR3 is made up of 11 amino acids. V was shortened by 8 bases and J by 4 bases, with 11 bases between the two germline ends. CDR1 and CDR2 (germline): SQVTM, ANQGSEA. CDR3 sequence: CSPQVGETQYF. Written as DNA, the CDR3 is TGCAGCCCTCAGGTGGGAGAGACCCAGTACTTC. Looking up the rest from reference TRBV29-1 and TRBJ2-5 gives the full variable domain: SAVISQKPSRDICQRGTSLTIQCQVDSQVTMMFWYRQQPGQSLTLIATANQGSEATYESGFVIDKFPISRPNLTFSTLTVSNMSPEDSSIYLCSPQVGETQYFGPGTRLLVL.

The rearrangement joins TRBV5-4 to TRBJ2-5; 8 nucleotides align to TRBD1. This CDR3 is built from 15 residues. With V trimmed by 0 bases and J by 5 bases, 6 bases remained unmatched. Germline lookup yields CDR1 SGHNT and CDR2 YYREEE (reference sequence). The CDR3 coding sequence is TGTGCCAGCAGCTTGGGAGAACAGGGGGACGAGACCCAGTACTTC. Amino acid sequence: CASSLGEQGDETQYF. Full variable domain (remainder filled in from reference TRBV5-4 and TRBJ2-5): ETGVTQSPTHLIKTRGQQVTLRCSSQSGHNTVSWYQQALGQGPQFIFQYYREEENGRGNFPPRFSGLQFPNYSSELNVNALELDDSALYLCASSLGEQGDETQYFGPGTRLLVL.

The chain combines TRBV6-5 with TRBJ1-2, with TRBD1 matching over 12 bases. CDR1 is MNHEY and CDR2 is SVGAGI in the germline V gene. This CDR3 has 15 amino acids. The junction had 6 bases not matched to a gene; V was cut back by 6 bases and J by 4 bases. The CDR3: CASRLGTGGVYGYTF. The CDR3, as DNA: TGTGCCAGCAGGCTCGGGACAGGGGGCGTCTATGGCTACACCTTC.

V and J are TRBV7-2 and TRBJ1-3; no reliable D call. The CDR3 loop spans 15 amino acids. Germline-derived CDR1 and CDR2 are SGHTA and FQGNSA. Trimming took off 2 bases at V and 4 bases at J, with 12 bases between the two ends. The CDR3 coding sequence is TGTGCCAGCAGCTTACGGGTATCGGGGGGAAACACCATATATTTT. It yields the protein CASSLRVSGGNTIYF.